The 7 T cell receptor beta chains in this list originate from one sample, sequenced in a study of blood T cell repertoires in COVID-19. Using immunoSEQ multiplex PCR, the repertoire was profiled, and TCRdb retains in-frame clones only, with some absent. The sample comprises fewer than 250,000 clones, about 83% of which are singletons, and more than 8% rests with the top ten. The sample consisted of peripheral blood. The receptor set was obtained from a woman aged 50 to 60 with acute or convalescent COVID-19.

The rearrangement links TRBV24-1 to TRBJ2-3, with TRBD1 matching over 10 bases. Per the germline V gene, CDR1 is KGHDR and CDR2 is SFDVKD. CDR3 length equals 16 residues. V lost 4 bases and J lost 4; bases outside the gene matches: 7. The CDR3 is CATSDAGTGVPDTQYF. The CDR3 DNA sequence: TGTGCCACCAGTGACGCCGGGACAGGGGTACCAGATACGCAGTATTTT.

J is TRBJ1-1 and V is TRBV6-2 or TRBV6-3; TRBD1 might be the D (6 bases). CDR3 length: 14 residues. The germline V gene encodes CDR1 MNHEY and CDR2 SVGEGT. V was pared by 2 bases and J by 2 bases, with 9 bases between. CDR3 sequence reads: CASSYGRGNTEAFF. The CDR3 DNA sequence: TGTGCCAGCAGTTACGGCAGGGGCAACACTGAAGCTTTCTTT.

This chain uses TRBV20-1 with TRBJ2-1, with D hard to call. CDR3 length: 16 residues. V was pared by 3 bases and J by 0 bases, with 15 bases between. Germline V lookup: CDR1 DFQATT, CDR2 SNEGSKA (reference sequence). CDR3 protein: CSASKTYWSSYNEQFF. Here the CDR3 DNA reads TGCAGTGCTAGTAAGACCTACTGGAGCTCCTACAATGAGCAGTTCTTC.

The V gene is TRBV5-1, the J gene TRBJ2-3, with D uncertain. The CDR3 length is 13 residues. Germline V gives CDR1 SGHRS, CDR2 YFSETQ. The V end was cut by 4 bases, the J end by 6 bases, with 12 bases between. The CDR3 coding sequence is TGCGCCAGCAGCCCCTTATTCGGGGATACGCAGTATTTT. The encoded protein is CASSPLFGDTQYF.

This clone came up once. This chain's CDR3 is CASGGDSRNTGELFF. CDR3 DNA sequence: TGTGCCAGCGGCGGGGACAGCCGAAACACCGGGGAGCTGTTTTTT. The chain has TRBV5-5 and TRBJ2-2; possible D gene TRBD1, 7 bases. V lost 7 bases and J lost 2, with 15 bases in between. This CDR3 comprises 15 residues. The germline gives CDR1 SGHKS, CDR2 YYEKEE (reference sequence). The full variable domain, rest sourced from reference TRBV5-5 and TRBJ2-2, is DAGVTQSPTHLIKTRGQQVTLRCSPISGHKSVSWYQQVLGQGPQFIFQYYEKEERGRGNFPDRFSARQFPNYSSELNVNALLLGDSALYLCASGGDSRNTGELFFGEGSRLTVL.

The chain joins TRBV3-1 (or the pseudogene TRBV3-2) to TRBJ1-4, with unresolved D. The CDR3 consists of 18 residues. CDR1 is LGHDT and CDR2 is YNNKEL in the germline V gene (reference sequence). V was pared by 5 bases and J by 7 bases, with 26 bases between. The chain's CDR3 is CASSDQVVPGAEGEKLFF. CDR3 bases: TGTGCCAGCAGCGATCAAGTAGTGCCGGGAGCCGAGGGTGAAAAACTGTTTTTT.

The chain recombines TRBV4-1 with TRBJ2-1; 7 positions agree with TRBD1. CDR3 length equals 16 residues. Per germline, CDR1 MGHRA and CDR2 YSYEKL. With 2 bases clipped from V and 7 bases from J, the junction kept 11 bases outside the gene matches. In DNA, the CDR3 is TGCGCCAGCAGCCAATTATTCATTACAGGGGAGAATGAGCAGTTCTTC. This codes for CASSQLFITGENEQFF.